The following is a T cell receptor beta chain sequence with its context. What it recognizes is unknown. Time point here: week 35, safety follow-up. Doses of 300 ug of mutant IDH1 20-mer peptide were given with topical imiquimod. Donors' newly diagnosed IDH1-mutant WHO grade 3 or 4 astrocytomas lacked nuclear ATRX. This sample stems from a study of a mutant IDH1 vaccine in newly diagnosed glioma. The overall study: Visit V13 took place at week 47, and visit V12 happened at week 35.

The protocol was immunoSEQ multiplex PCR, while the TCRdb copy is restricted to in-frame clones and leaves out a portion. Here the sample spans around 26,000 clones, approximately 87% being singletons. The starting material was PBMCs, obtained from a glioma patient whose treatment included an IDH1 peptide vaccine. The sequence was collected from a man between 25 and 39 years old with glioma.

In DNA, the CDR3 is TGTGCCAGTAGCCGGGACACGAGCTCTGGAAACACCATATATTTT. Its translation is CASSRDTSSGNTIYF. The rearrangement uses TRBV19 and TRBJ1-3; tentative D call: TRBD1 (6 bases). The germline V and J ends were trimmed by 6 bases and 0 bases, with 12 bases remaining between them. CDR3 length equals 15 residues. Germline V gene sequence: CDR1 LNHDA, CDR2 SQIVND (reference sequence).